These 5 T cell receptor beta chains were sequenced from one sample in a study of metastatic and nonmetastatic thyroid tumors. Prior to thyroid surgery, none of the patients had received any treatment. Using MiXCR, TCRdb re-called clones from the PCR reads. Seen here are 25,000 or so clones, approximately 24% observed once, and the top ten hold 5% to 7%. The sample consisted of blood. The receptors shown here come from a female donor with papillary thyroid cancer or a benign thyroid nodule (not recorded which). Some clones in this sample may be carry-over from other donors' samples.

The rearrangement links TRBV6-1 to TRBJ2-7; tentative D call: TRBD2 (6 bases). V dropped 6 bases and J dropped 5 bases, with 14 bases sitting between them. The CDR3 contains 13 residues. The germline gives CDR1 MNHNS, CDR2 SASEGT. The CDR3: CASSRRERDEQYF. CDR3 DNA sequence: TGTGCCAGCAGCCGCCGGGAGCGGGACGAGCAGTACTTC.

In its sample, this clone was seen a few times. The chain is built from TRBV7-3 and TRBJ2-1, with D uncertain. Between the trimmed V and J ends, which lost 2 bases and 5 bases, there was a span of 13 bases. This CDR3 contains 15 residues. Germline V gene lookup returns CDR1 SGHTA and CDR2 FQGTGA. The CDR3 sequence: CASSLGLPGNNEQFF. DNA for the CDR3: TGTGCCAGCAGCTTAGGCCTACCGGGTAACAATGAGCAGTTCTTC.

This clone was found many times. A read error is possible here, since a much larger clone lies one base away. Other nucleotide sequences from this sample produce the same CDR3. The CDR3 region is CASTPNRDHGYTF. The DNA for the CDR3 is TGCGCCAGCACCCCGAACAGGGACCATGGCTACACCTTC. The chain employs TRBV10-2 and TRBJ1-2; D possibly corresponds to TRBD1 (6 bases). V was cut by 7 bases and J by 6 bases, with 15 bases left in between. In germline, CDR1 is WSHSY, CDR2 SAAADI. The length of the CDR3 is 13 residues.

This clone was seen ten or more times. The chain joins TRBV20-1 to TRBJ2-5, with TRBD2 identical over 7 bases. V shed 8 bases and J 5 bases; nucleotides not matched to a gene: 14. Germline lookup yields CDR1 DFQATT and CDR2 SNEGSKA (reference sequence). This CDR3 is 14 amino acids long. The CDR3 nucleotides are TGCAGTTCCCAGAGTCTTTTGGGGGGGGAGACCCAGTACTTC. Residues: CSSQSLLGGETQYF.

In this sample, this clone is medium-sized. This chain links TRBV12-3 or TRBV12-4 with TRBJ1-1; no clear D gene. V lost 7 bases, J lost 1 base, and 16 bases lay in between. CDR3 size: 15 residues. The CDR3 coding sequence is TGTGCCAGCAAACCCTGGTCGGCCTCGAACACTGAAGCTTTCTTT. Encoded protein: CASKPWSASNTEAFF.